This record concerns one T cell receptor beta chain sequence. This specimen belongs to a study of T cells of healthy individuals. CDR3 size: 16 residues. From germline, CDR1 is SGHRS and CDR2 YFSETQ. The junction had 4 bases not matched to a gene; V was cut back by 3 bases and J by 2 bases. TCRdb passed the 5' RACE reads through MiXCR, listing each CDR3 protein once. The top ten clones hold roughly 7.5% of a sample with about 82,000 distinct CDR3 sequences, 4% to 5.5% of them seen once. V and J are TRBV5-1 and TRBJ2-2; 10 nucleotides line up with TRBD2. The sequence derives from a female donor in good health. Here the CDR3 DNA reads TGCGCCAGCAGCTCGTTAGCGGGAGGCAACACCGGGGAGCTGTTTTTT. It translates to CASSSLAGGNTGELFF.